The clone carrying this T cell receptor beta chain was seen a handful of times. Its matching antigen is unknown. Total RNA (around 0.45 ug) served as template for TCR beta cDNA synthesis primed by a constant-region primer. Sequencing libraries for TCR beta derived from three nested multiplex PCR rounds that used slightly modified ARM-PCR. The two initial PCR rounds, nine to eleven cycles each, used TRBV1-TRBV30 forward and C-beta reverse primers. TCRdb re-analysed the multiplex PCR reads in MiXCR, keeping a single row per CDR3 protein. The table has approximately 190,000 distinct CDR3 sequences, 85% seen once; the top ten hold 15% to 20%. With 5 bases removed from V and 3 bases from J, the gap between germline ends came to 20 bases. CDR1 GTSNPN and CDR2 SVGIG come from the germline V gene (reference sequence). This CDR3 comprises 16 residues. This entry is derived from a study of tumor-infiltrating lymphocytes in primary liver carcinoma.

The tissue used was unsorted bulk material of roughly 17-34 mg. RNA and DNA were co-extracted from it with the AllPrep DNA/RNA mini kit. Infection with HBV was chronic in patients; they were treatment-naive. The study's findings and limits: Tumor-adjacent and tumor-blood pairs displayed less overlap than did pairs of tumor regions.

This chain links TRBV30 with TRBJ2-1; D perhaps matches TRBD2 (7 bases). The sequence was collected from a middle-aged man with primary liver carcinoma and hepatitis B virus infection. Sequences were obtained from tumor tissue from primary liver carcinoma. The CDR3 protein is CAWGGEGEGVYNEQFF. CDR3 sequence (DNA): TGTGCCTGGGGGGGGGAGGGTGAGGGGGTCTACAATGAGCAGTTCTTC.